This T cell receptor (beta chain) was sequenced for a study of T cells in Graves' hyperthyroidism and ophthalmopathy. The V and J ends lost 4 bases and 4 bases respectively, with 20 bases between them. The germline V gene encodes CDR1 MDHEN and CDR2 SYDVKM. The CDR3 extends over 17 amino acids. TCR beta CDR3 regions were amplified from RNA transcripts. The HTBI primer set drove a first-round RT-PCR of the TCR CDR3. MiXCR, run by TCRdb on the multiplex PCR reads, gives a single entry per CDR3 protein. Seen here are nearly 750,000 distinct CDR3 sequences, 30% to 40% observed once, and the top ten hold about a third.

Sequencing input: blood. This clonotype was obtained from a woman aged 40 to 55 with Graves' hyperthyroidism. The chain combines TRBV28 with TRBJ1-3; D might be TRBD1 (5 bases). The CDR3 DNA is TGTGCCAGCAGTTCATCGATCTCAGGGTCGAACGGAAACACCATATATTTT. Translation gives CASSSSISGSNGNTIYF.